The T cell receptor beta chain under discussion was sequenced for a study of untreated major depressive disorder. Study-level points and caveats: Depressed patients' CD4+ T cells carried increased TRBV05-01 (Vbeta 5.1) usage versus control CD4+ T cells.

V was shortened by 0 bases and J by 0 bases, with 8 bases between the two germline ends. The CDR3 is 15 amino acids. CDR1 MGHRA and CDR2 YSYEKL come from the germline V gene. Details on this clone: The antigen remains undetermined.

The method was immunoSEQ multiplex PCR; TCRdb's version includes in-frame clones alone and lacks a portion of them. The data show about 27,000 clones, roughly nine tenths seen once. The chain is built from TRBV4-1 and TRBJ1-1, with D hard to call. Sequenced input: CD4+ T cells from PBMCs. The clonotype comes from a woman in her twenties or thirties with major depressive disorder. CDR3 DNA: TGCGCCAGCAGCCAAGAACTTACATTGAACACTGAAGCTTTCTTT. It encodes CASSQELTLNTEAFF.